What follows are 30 T cell receptor beta chains derived from one specimen sequenced in a study of prognosis after radiotherapy for stage I lung cancer. From genomic DNA, TCR beta CDR3 was amplified by two-round multiplex PCR. First-round PCR employed TRBV- and TRBJ-specific primers for each gene. TCRdb ran MiXCR on the multiplex PCR reads and lists one entry per CDR3 protein. The data show around 51,000 distinct CDR3 sequences, roughly 35% seen once. The sequenced sample was PBMCs, obtained before or after stereotactic body radiation therapy (not recorded which). These receptors were collected from a donor of 50 years or more with non-small cell lung cancer.

This clonotype was found many times. The CDR3 is CASSQDPRSMADTETQYF. The CDR3 nucleotides read TGTGCCAGCAGCCAAGATCCCCGGTCGATGGCAGACACAGAGACCCAGTACTTC. V and J are TRBV4-2 and TRBJ2-5, with D unresolved. Germline CDR1 and CDR2: LGHNA and YNFKEQ. The CDR3 is 18 amino acids. Trimming took off 0 bases at V and 4 bases at J, with 21 bases between the two ends.

This clonotype was observed a single time. The chain employs TRBV6-5 and TRBJ2-2; D is unresolved. Germline CDR1 is MNHEY and CDR2 is SVGAGI. This CDR3 is 18 amino acids long. Trimming pared 0 bases from V and 9 bases from J, leaving 23 bases between. The CDR3 reads CASSYSIPVATRSWELFF. As DNA, the CDR3 is TGTGCCAGCAGTTACTCGATCCCAGTTGCTACTCGGAGTTGGGAGCTGTTTTTT.

A remark on this clonotype: This likely reflects a read error, since a far larger clone is one base away. The genes are TRBV6-9 and TRBJ2-1; tentative D call: TRBD2 (5 bases). Germline CDR1 and CDR2: MNHGY and SVAAGI. The V gene lost 4 bases and the J gene lost 5 bases, with 18 bases spanning the gap. The CDR3 loop spans 16 amino acids. CDR3 in amino acids: CASSFLLEGADNEQFF. DNA of the CDR3: TGTGCCAGCAGTTTTCTACTAGAGGGAGCAGACAATGAGCAGTTCTTC.

This clonotype was detected ten times or more. The chain recombines TRBV4-2 with TRBJ2-3, with 9 bases aligning to TRBD2. Germline V lookup: CDR1 LGHNA, CDR2 YNFKEQ. Trimming cost V 0 bases and J 0 bases; bases outside gene matches: 10. The CDR3 extends over 19 amino acids. The CDR3 nucleotides are TGTGCCAGCAGCCAAGATTGGGTCCGAACTAGCGGGAGCACAGATACGCAGTATTTT. This translates into CASSQDWVRTSGSTDTQYF.

The chain is built from TRBV5-1 and TRBJ2-1; D not certain. Per germline, CDR1 SGHRS and CDR2 YFSETQ. This CDR3 has 15 amino acids. The germline V and J ends were trimmed by 5 bases and 5 bases, with 17 bases remaining between them. CDR3 amino acids: CASRETVSFDNEQFF. In nucleotides, the CDR3 is TGCGCCAGCAGGGAAACGGTGTCGTTTGACAATGAGCAGTTCTTC.

This clonotype showed up many times. The rearrangement joins TRBV14 to TRBJ1-2, with 7 bases matching TRBD1. Germline V gene data show CDR1 as SGHDN and CDR2 as FVKESK. The junction had 14 bases not matched to a gene; V was cut back by 6 bases and J by 4 bases. The CDR3 has 16 residues. CDR3 protein: CASSFRQGAGSYGYTF. The CDR3 DNA reads as TGTGCCAGCAGTTTCAGACAGGGCGCGGGGAGCTATGGCTACACCTTC.

This clonotype has ten or more counts. This chain connects TRBV2 to TRBJ2-7, with a weak D call TRBD2 (7 bases). The CDR3 consists of 14 residues. Germline V gives CDR1 SNHLY, CDR2 FYNNEI. V lost 11 bases to trimming and J lost 4 bases, with 21 bases between them. CDR3: CAGERGGDQYEQYF. The CDR3 DNA sequence: TGTGCCGGGGAGCGCGGGGGCGATCAATACGAGCAGTACTTC.

The chain couples TRBV6-2 or TRBV6-3 to TRBJ2-7; D might be TRBD1 or TRBD2, each matching 5 bases. The length of the CDR3 is 13 residues. Trimming shortened V by 7 bases and J by 9 bases, and 19 bases separated the two germline ends. CDR1 is MNHEY and CDR2 is SVGEGT in the germline V gene. The CDR3 is CASIPAGTTGQYF. The CDR3 DNA sequence: TGTGCCAGCATTCCCGCCGGGACCACAGGGCAGTACTTC.

This clonotype was counted at least ten times. The chain joins TRBV5-1 to TRBJ1-1, with 7 positions matching TRBD1. The CDR3 has 16 amino acids. V gave up 4 bases and J gave up 0 bases; unmatched junction bases: 9. CDR1 and CDR2 (germline): SGHRS, YFSETQ. Here the CDR3 reads CASSVGTATLNTEAFF. CDR3 coding DNA: TGCGCCAGCAGCGTAGGGACAGCCACCCTGAACACTGAAGCTTTCTTT.

This clonotype appeared many times. The chain recombines TRBV12-3 or TRBV12-4 with TRBJ2-7; the match to TRBD2 covers 9 bases. CDR3 length: 15 amino acids. The V and J ends lost 0 bases and 7 bases, in that order; junction bases with no gene match: 7. The DNA for the CDR3 is TGTGCCAGCAGTTTAGCGGCAGCGGGAGGAGAAGAGCAGTACTTC. Its translation is CASSLAAAGGEEQYF.

This clonotype was seen many times. The V and J genes are TRBV6-1 and TRBJ1-5, with D perhaps TRBD1 (5 bases). The CDR3 is 14 residues long. Looked up from germline, CDR1 is MNHNS and CDR2 is SASEGT. V lost 6 bases, J lost 9 bases, and 18 bases lay in between. The CDR3 DNA reads as TGTGCCAGCAGCCCCGGCGGGGCGTATCGGCCCCAGCATTTT. Protein: CASSPGGAYRPQHF.

At least ten counts were recorded for this clonotype. V usage is TRBV10-3 and J usage is TRBJ1-2, with D hard to call. CDR1 ENHRY and CDR2 SYGVKD come from the germline V gene. The CDR3 totals 14 residues. Trimming stripped 6 bases from V and 4 bases from J, with 15 bases between. The CDR3 sequence: CAISVAGSTYGYTF. The CDR3, as DNA: TGTGCCATCAGCGTCGCCGGGTCGACCTATGGCTACACCTTC.

Of note for this clonotype: At one end the junction does not follow the germline gene, possibly because of a read error. V usage is TRBV5-1 and J usage is TRBJ2-2, with D perhaps TRBD2 (5 bases). Per germline, CDR1 SGHRS and CDR2 YFSETQ. There are 16 residues in the CDR3. The CDR3 is CASSLLAATNTWELFF. CDR3 nucleotide sequence: TGCGCCAGCAGCTTGCTGGCGGCGACTAACACCTGGGAGCTGTTTTTT.

This clonotype was seen many times. This chain links TRBV5-6 with TRBJ1-4; tentative D call: TRBD1 (5 bases). With 0 bases removed from V and 8 bases from J, the gap between germline ends came to 17 bases. The CDR3 covers 16 residues. The germline CDR1 and CDR2 sequences are SGHDT and YYEEEE. This chain's CDR3 is CASSLDRTGRKEKLFF. The CDR3 DNA follows: TGTGCCAGCAGCTTGGACCGAACAGGCCGAAAGGAAAAACTGTTTTTT.

This clonotype was counted at least ten times. The chain carries TRBV29-1 and TRBJ1-2; 8 bases map to TRBD1. The CDR3 spans 16 residues. CDR1 is SQVTM and CDR2 is ANQGSEA in the germline V gene. J lost 6 bases, V lost 2 bases, and 14 bases had no gene match. CDR3 in DNA: TGCAGCGTTGAAACTACAGGGGGAGTTTCTCGGAATGGCTACACCTTC. This codes for CSVETTGGVSRNGYTF.

This chain links TRBV11-3 with TRBJ2-2; 8 nucleotides line up with TRBD2. V gave up 5 bases and J gave up 6 bases; unmatched junction bases: 5. CDR3 length: 14 amino acids. Germline CDR1 is SGHNT and CDR2 is YENEEA. In DNA, the CDR3 is TGTGCCAGCAGCCGAGCGGGAGTCGCCGGGGAGCTGTTTTTT. Translation gives CASSRAGVAGELFF. Together with reference TRBV11-3 and TRBJ2-2, the CDR3 gives the full variable domain: EAGVVQSPRYKIIEKKQPVAFWCNPISGHNTLYWYLQNLGQGPELLIRYENEEAVDDSQLPKDRFSAERLKGVDSTLKIQPAELGDSAVYLCASSRAGVAGELFFGEGSRLTVL.

The V and J genes are TRBV5-1 and TRBJ2-7; 7 nucleotides line up with TRBD2. Germline V gene data show CDR1 as SGHRS and CDR2 as YFSETQ. The junction had 11 bases not matched to a gene; V was cut back by 2 bases and J by 6 bases. The CDR3 consists of 15 residues. CDR3 DNA: TGCGCCAGCAGCTTAAGTCCATCGGGAGGATCCGAGCAGTACTTC. This codes for CASSLSPSGGSEQYF.

This clonotype was seen ten or more times. J is TRBJ2-1 and V is TRBV19; TRBD1 or TRBD2 may be the D gene (5 bases each). Per germline, CDR1 LNHDA and CDR2 SQIVND (reference sequence). Trimming cost V 5 bases and J 6 bases, with 17 bases left between them. The CDR3 is 15 amino acids. CDR3 protein: CASSRDLISGNEQFF. The CDR3 DNA reads TGTGCCAGTAGTCGGGACCTCATTTCGGGCAATGAGCAGTTCTTC. The whole variable domain, remainder taken from reference TRBV19 and TRBJ2-1, is DGGITQSPKYLFRKEGQNVTLSCEQNLNHDAMYWYRQDPGQGLRLIYYSQIVNDFQKGDIAEGYSVSREKKESFPLTVTSAQKNPTAFYLCASSRDLISGNEQFFGPGTRLTVL.

The table lists this clonotype with a few counts. The J gene is TRBJ1-1, the V gene TRBV5-4, with D perhaps matching TRBD1 (5 bases). From germline, CDR1 is SGHNT and CDR2 YYREEE (reference sequence). Trimming took 0 bases from V and 3 from J, leaving 12 bases between them. The CDR3 is made up of 15 amino acids. CDR3 in DNA: TGTGCCAGCAGCTTGGGTTCCGGCAGGGACACTGAAGCTTTCTTT. Protein: CASSLGSGRDTEAFF.

This clonotype was detected ten times or more. V usage is TRBV7-2 and J usage is TRBJ1-2; D possibly corresponds to TRBD1 (5 bases). The germline gives CDR1 SGHTA, CDR2 FQGNSA. V was trimmed by 5 bases and J by 2 bases, leaving 12 bases between them. The CDR3 totals 14 residues. CDR3 region: CASSMDTGNYGYTF. The CDR3, as DNA: TGTGCCAGCAGCATGGACACGGGGAACTATGGCTACACCTTC.

This clonotype was detected ten times or more. The chain has TRBV6-1 and TRBJ1-2; 8 nucleotides line up with TRBD1. V lost 6 bases and J lost 4; bases outside the gene matches: 7. CDR1 is MNHNS and CDR2 is SASEGT in the germline V gene. The CDR3 totals 14 residues. CDR3 DNA sequence: TGTGCCAGCAGAACCGCAGGGGGCGTCTATGGCTACACCTTC. Its protein product is CASRTAGGVYGYTF.

This clonotype was observed at least ten times. The chain combines TRBV6-5 with TRBJ1-4; D unresolved. V lost 2 bases and J 2 bases, leaving 6 bases between the germline ends. This CDR3 region has 14 residues. Germline loops: CDR1 MNHEY, CDR2 SVGAGI. The CDR3 spells CASSYSQTNEKLFF. The CDR3 DNA reads as TGTGCCAGCAGTTACAGTCAGACTAATGAAAAACTGTTTTTT.

This clonotype was observed at least ten times. The V gene is TRBV11-1, the J gene TRBJ1-1, with 7 bases identical to TRBD1. Germline V gene sequence: CDR1 SGHAT, CDR2 FQDESV (reference sequence). The CDR3 consists of 15 residues. J gave up 5 bases and V 5 bases, and 11 bases lay outside the gene matches. CDR3 nucleotides: TGTGCCAGCAGCAGCTGGGGACAGCGAAATACTGAAGCTTTCTTT. Translating it yields CASSSWGQRNTEAFF.

The table lists this clonotype with many counts. This rearrangement joins TRBV5-1 to TRBJ1-1; 8 bases map to TRBD1. This CDR3 is 13 amino acids long. Germline-derived CDR1 and CDR2 are SGHRS and YFSETQ. Losses at the gene ends were 3 bases for V and 6 bases for J; bases not matched to a gene: 4. CDR3 region: CASSSDRGPEAFF. The DNA of the CDR3 is TGCGCCAGCAGCTCAGACAGGGGCCCTGAAGCTTTCTTT.

V usage is TRBV7-2 and J usage is TRBJ2-3; no definite D call. With 8 bases removed from V and 8 bases from J, the gap between germline ends came to 14 bases. Germline assignment: CDR1 SGHTA and CDR2 FQGNSA. CDR3 length equals 12 residues. The CDR3 nucleotides read TGTGCCAGCGGTCGGTTCGTTGGTACGCAGTATTTT. Translated: CASGRFVGTQYF.

This clonotype was seen repeatedly, ten times or more. The V call is TRBV5-6, the J call TRBJ1-5, with D unresolved. Germline V CDR1 and CDR2: SGHDT, YYEEEE. Trimming cost V 0 bases and J 3 bases, with 7 bases left between them. This CDR3 has 14 amino acids. Written as DNA, the CDR3 is TGTGCCAGCAGCTTGGCCGGCCCCAATCAGCCCCAGCATTTT. It is translated as CASSLAGPNQPQHF.

This clonotype was observed a few times. The chain recombines TRBV6-5 with TRBJ1-4, with D possibly matching TRBD1 (5 bases). V dropped 4 bases and J dropped 4 bases, with 13 bases sitting between them. CDR3 length: 15 residues. From germline, CDR1 is MNHEY and CDR2 SVGAGI. The CDR3 coding sequence is TGTGCCAGCAGTTCCGGCGGGGGTGGTAATGAAAAACTGTTTTTT. Its protein product is CASSSGGGGNEKLFF.

In regard to this clonotype: A much larger clone differs by one base, so this may be a read error. The chain joins TRBV20-1 to TRBJ1-5; the D is unclear. V lost 1 base and J lost 3, with 4 bases in between. This CDR3 has 12 residues. The germline CDR1 and CDR2 sequences are DFQATT and SNEGSKA (reference sequence). Here the CDR3 DNA reads TGCAGTGCTAGAGGTATCAATCAGCCCCAGCATTTT. The encoded protein is CSARGINQPQHF.

Regarding this clonotype: Given a far larger clone just one base away, this is likely a sequencing read error. The chain uses TRBV6-5 and TRBJ2-1; 9 bases fit TRBD1. The germline V gene encodes CDR1 MNHEY and CDR2 SVGAGI. V lost 6 bases, J lost 6 bases, and 15 bases stayed unmatched. The CDR3 has 17 residues. The CDR3 region is CASRPPDRGILANEQFF. The CDR3, as DNA: TGTGCCAGCAGGCCCCCCGACAGGGGGATTCTAGCCAATGAGCAGTTCTTC.

Notes on this clonotype: At one end the junction does not follow the germline gene, possibly because of a read error. This chain joins TRBV19 and TRBJ2-2, with 9 bases fitting TRBD2. Germline CDR1 LNHDA, CDR2 SQIVND (reference sequence). The CDR3 is made up of 17 amino acids. The CDR3 loop reads CASSPRGRDRNTGELFF. The CDR3 nucleotides are TGTGCCAGTAGTCCCCGCGGGAGGGACCGGAACACAGGGGAGCTGTTTTTT.